The T cell receptor beta chain described here comes from a study of shared clonotypes between healthy human individuals. The wider study: Aged 18 to 49, the donors were a couple of women and three men. The study used three CD4 naive, three CD4 memory, two CD8 naive and one CD8 memory plate per donor. Study-wide points: Across four donors, naive CD4 shared roughly 5%, naive CD8 under 4%, memory CD4 roughly 2.4%, memory CD8 0.4%.

Measured with immunoSEQ multiplex PCR; TCRdb has only the in-frame clones, and not every one. The sample shows roughly 1,000,000 clones, around three quarters of them seen only once. Only Caucasian adults living in Nashville, Tennessee served as donors. CDR1 is LNHDA, CDR2 SQIVND, per germline (reference sequence). Losses at the gene ends were 5 bases for V and 5 bases for J; bases not matched to a gene: 5. The CDR3 contains 13 residues. A word on this clone: Its antigen remains unknown.

The sequence came from a man between 18 and 29 years old in good health. Some clones in this sample may be carry-over from other donors' samples. The chain combines TRBV19 with TRBJ2-5, with 7 bases identical to TRBD1. The sequencing input was memory CD4+ T cells from PBMCs. The subset is: CD45RA-negative fraction. The CDR3 DNA follows: TGTGCCAGTAGTTTCCGGGACAGCGAGACCCAGTACTTC. Encoded protein: CASSFRDSETQYF.